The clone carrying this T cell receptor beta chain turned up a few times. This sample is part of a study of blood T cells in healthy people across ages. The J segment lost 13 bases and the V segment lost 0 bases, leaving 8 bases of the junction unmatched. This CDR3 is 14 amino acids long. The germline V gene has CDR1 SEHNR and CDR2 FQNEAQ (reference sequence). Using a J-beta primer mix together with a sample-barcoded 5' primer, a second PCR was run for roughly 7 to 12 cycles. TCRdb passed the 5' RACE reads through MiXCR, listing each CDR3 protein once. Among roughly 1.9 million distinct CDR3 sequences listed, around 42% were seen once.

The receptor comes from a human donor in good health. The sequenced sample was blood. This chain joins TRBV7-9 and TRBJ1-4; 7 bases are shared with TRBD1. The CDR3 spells CASSLATGAVRLFF. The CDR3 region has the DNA TGTGCCAGCAGCTTAGCAACAGGGGCGGTAAGACTGTTTTTT.